This T cell receptor beta chain is from a study of T cell responses to AZD1222 COVID-19 vaccine. Generated by immunoSEQ multiplex PCR, the TCRdb table keeps only in-frame clones and is missing some. Seen here are tens of thousands of clones, roughly 83% observed once, and the top ten hold 15% to 20%. Overall study findings and caveats: The donor group comprised mostly white British people and more females; the analysis possibly underestimated clonal diversity. Regions left unmutated in variants are reportedly the target of nearly half of spike-specific TCRs.

Note on this clone: Its antigen is as yet unknown.

Second doses that came at about 4 or about 12 weeks were put together. CDR1 is SQVTM and CDR2 is ANQGSEA in the germline V gene. There are 14 residues in the CDR3. The J segment lost 3 bases and the V segment lost 5 bases, leaving 10 bases of the junction unmatched. The receptor comes from an adult who received the AZD1222 COVID-19 vaccine. The source material was peripheral blood, sampled 28 days after the second AZD1222 dose. This chain connects TRBV29-1 to TRBJ2-7; 7 bases map to TRBD2. The CDR3 bases are TGCAGCGTTCATCGGGGAGGGGCAGGCTACGAGCAGTACTTC. Translated, it gives CSVHRGGAGYEQYF.